Listed below are T cell receptor beta chains from one sample, sequenced in a study of brain T cells in children with intractable seizures. The data were produced by immunoSEQ multiplex PCR, yet TCRdb's version contains in-frame clones alone and is incomplete. The table has 95,000 to 120,000 clones, approximately 94% seen once; the top ten hold 3.5% to 4%. The sequencing here drew on peripheral blood, taken at surgery. Receptors were obtained from a boy under two years old with hemimegalencephaly and intractable seizures. The CDR3 runs from the conserved cysteine through the conserved F or W. The order of the fields is J gene, clone size, V gene, D gene, CDR3 length, CDR3 protein, CDR3 DNA. The D gene is left open where the match is weak. Size values are once, few and many counts, or a class for expanded clones, and some rows have none.

>TRBJ1-5|-|TRBV10-3|TRBD1|17
CAISESQGAPSNQPQHF
TGTGCCATCAGTGAGTCACAGGGGGCACCTAGCAATCAGCCCCAGCATTTT
>TRBJ1-3|few|TRBV27|-|14
CASSLSRGGNTIYF
TGTGCCAGCAGTTTATCCAGGGGTGGAAACACCATATATTTT
>TRBJ2-7|-|TRBV19|TRBD1|14
CASSQGGQGYEQYF
TGTGCCAGTAGTCAAGGGGGACAGGGATACGAGCAGTACTTC
>TRBJ2-3|-|TRBV5-1|-|15
CASSFTGLGTDTQYF
TGCGCCAGCAGCTTCACAGGTCTTGGCACAGATACGCAGTATTTT
>TRBJ1-4|-|TRBV6-1|-|16
CASSEASDNVNEKLFF
TGTGCCAGCAGTGAAGCCTCGGACAACGTTAATGAAAAACTGTTTTTT
>TRBJ2-3|-|TRBV9|-|15
CASSVGGEDTDTQYF
TGTGCCAGCAGCGTAGGGGGGGAAGACACAGATACGCAGTATTTT
>TRBJ2-7|-|TRBV30|TRBD1|14
CAGLMGQAPYEQYF
TGTGCCGGCCTCATGGGACAGGCCCCCTACGAGCAGTACTTC
>TRBJ2-1|-|TRBV7-9|TRBD2|14
CASSLILAGNEQFF
TGTGCCAGCAGCTTAATCCTAGCGGGCAATGAGCAGTTCTTC
>TRBJ2-7|-|TRBV28|TRBD2|13
CASSLTLAGPGYF
TGTGCCAGCAGTTTAACTCTAGCGGGACCCGGGTACTTC
>TRBJ1-1|-|TRBV18|-|13
CASSSNINTEAFF
TGTGCCAGCTCATCTAATATAAACACTGAAGCTTTCTTT
>TRBJ2-4|-|TRBV27|-|14
CASSSRGTKNIQYF
TGTGCCAGCAGTTCAAGGGGAACCAAAAACATTCAGTACTTC
>TRBJ1-3|-|TRBV28|TRBD1|16
CASRGTGQGAGNTIYF
TGTGCCAGCAGGGGGACGGGACAGGGGGCTGGAAACACCATATATTTT
>TRBJ2-5|-|TRBV21-1|-|16
CASGVGRRGFGETQYF
TGTGCCAGTGGGGTGGGGCGACGAGGTTTCGGAGAGACCCAGTACTTC
>TRBJ2-3|once|TRBV4-3|-|16
CASSQCSSCPTDTQYF
TGCGCCAGCAGCCAATGTAGTAGTTGCCCCACAGATACGCAGTATTTT
>TRBJ1-1|-|TRBV6-1|-|19
CASSEVGLEHSGENTEAFF
TGTGCCAGCAGTGAAGTTGGACTGGAACACTCTGGGGAGAACACTGAAGCTTTCTTT
>TRBJ2-4|-|TRBV24-1|-|15
CATSDLAVAKNIQYF
TGTGCCACCAGTGATTTAGCGGTAGCCAAAAACATTCAGTACTTC